These T cell receptor beta chains were read from a single sample in a study of blood T cell repertoires in COVID-19. The data were produced by immunoSEQ multiplex PCR, yet TCRdb's version contains in-frame clones alone and is incomplete. The data show over 300,000 clones, 90% seen once. Source material: peripheral blood. Receptors originate from a man between 18 and 29 years old with active or convalescent COVID-19. CDR3s include the opening cysteine and the closing phenylalanine or tryptophan. A D gene is named only where the DNA matches it firmly. Clone size is shown for a subset of rows, as once, few, many or a class of expanded clone.

J,V,size,D,DNA,CDR3
TRBJ2-7,TRBV24-1,.,.,TGTGCCACCAGTGACGCTAGAAGCTACGAGCAGTACTTC,CATSDARSYEQYF
TRBJ1-3,TRBV9,.,.,TGTGCCAGCAGCAGCCTTCACTCTGGAAACACCATATATTTT,CASSSLHSGNTIYF
TRBJ2-1,TRBV12-3/TRBV12-4,.,TRBD2,TGTGCCAGCAGTACCAGGACTAGCGGGAGTCAGTTCTTC,CASSTRTSGSQFF
TRBJ1-1,TRBV3-1/TRBV3-2,.,.,TGTGCCAGCAGCCAAGGGGGCCTGGGCAAAACTGAAGCTTTCTTT,CASSQGGLGKTEAFF
TRBJ2-3,TRBV11-2,.,.,TGTGCCAGCAGCTTAAGGGCTAGCGTGACAGATACGCAGTATTTT,CASSLRASVTDTQYF
TRBJ1-3,TRBV5-1,few,.,TGCGCCAGCAGCTCGACGGCGGGCCTGAGGGGAAACACCATATATTTT,CASSSTAGLRGNTIYF
TRBJ2-5,TRBV7-9,few,.,TGTGCCAGCAGCTTAGTTGAGGGTCCGGGGGAGACCCAGTACTTC,CASSLVEGPGETQYF
TRBJ1-2,TRBV19,.,.,TGTGCCAGTAGTGCCTCGACTATTTGGGGCTATGGCTACACCTTC,CASSASTIWGYGYTF
TRBJ2-7,TRBV6-5,.,TRBD1,TGTGCCAGCAGTTATAGGGACAGCTACGAGCAGTACTTC,CASSYRDSYEQYF
TRBJ1-2,TRBV5-1,.,.,TGCGCCAGCAGCCGGGGAACTGTTGACTATGGCTACACCTTC,CASSRGTVDYGYTF
TRBJ2-5,TRBV5-5,.,TRBD1,TGTGCCAGCAGTAAACAGGGGGCGCGTCAGGAGACCCAGTACTTC,CASSKQGARQETQYF
TRBJ2-7,TRBV9,.,TRBD1,TGTGCCAGCAGCAGGGGGCGCGGTTACGAGCAGTACTTC,CASSRGRGYEQYF
TRBJ2-7,TRBV14,.,TRBD1,TGTGCCAGCAGCCCGTTTGGGACAGGAGAGTACGAGCAGTACTTC,CASSPFGTGEYEQYF
TRBJ1-1,TRBV5-5,.,.,TGTGCCAGCAGCTTCTACGGGAATAACGCTGAAGCTTTCTTT,CASSFYGNNAEAFF
TRBJ2-7,TRBV5-5,.,.,TGTGCCAGCAGCTTGGATGGGAGCTCCTACGAGCAGTACTTC,CASSLDGSSYEQYF
TRBJ1-2,TRBV9,.,TRBD1,TGTGCCAGCGCAGAATCTCGGACAGGGGGCAGCGGGTACACCTTC,CASAESRTGGSGYTF
TRBJ1-5,TRBV19,.,.,TGTGCCAGTAAGGAGGTAAATAGCAATCAGCCCCAGCATTTT,CASKEVNSNQPQHF
TRBJ2-5,TRBV7-3,.,TRBD2,TGTGCCAGCAGCTTATTCCCGGGAGGGCCGGAGACCCAGTACTTC,CASSLFPGGPETQYF
TRBJ2-1,TRBV5-6,.,.,TGTGCCAGCAGCCCAAATCGAAGGGAGTTTGAGCAGTTCTTC,CASSPNRREFEQFF
TRBJ2-7,TRBV11-2,.,TRBD2,TGTGCCAGCAGCCCCGTAGGACTAGCGGGAGCAATGAACTCCTACGAGCAGTACTTC,CASSPVGLAGAMNSYEQYF
TRBJ2-1,TRBV4-3,once,.,TGCGCCAGCAGCCAAGAGAATCTAGCGCCGTACAATGAGCAGTTCTTC,CASSQENLAPYNEQFF
TRBJ1-6,TRBV7-6,.,TRBD1,TGTGCCAGCAGCCTAGACAGGGTTAATTCACCCCTCCACTTT,CASSLDRVNSPLHF
TRBJ1-5,TRBV28,.,.,TGTGCCAGCATGGGGGCGGGAGGTCGTGGCAATCAGCCCCAGCATTTT,CASMGAGGRGNQPQHF
TRBJ2-7,TRBV24-1,.,TRBD1,TGTGCCACCAGTGATACCGGGACAGGGGAATACGAGCAGTACTTC,CATSDTGTGEYEQYF
TRBJ1-5,TRBV28,.,.,TGTGCCAGCAGTTCCGGGACAACCAGCAATCAGCCCCAGCATTTT,CASSSGTTSNQPQHF
TRBJ2-1,TRBV4-3,.,.,TGCGCCAGCAGCCCCGAACCTAAGATAAATGAGCAGTTCTTC,CASSPEPKINEQFF
TRBJ2-1,TRBV4-3,once,TRBD2,TGCGCCAGCAGCCAAATGGCGGGGGGACTATACAATGAGCAGTTCTTC,CASSQMAGGLYNEQFF
TRBJ1-2,TRBV6-5,.,.,TGTGCCAGCGGACCCCAGGCCTCGGGGTATGGCTACACCTTC,CASGPQASGYGYTF
TRBJ1-4,TRBV19,once,.,TGTGCCAGTCAACTCGGGACACCTAATGAAAAACTGTTTTTT,CASQLGTPNEKLFF